This TCR beta chain is drawn from a study of neurological immune-mediated disorders. Study observations and caveats: None of the CDR3 amino acid sequences of expanded clones were shared across subjects, and this suggested private repertoires in all groups. The level of TCR clonal expansion was highest in patients with HTLV-1-associated myelopathy and lowest in multiple sclerosis, where it fell below the level seen in healthy controls.

As healthy controls, volunteers from a blood bank in Maryland, USA, were used. The CDR3 has 15 residues. CDR1 is SGHTA, CDR2 FQGNSA, per germline. The ends were cut back, 6 bases at V and 7 bases at J, with 18 bases in the middle. The cDNA was generated by 5'RACE with 10-nucleotide random UMIs. In TCRdb, the 5' RACE reads were re-called with MiXCR into one record per CDR3 protein. The data hold around 27,000 distinct CDR3 sequences, with roughly 15% observed a single time. The table lists this clonotype with many counts. Its target is not known. J is TRBJ2-2 and V is TRBV7-2; D is uncertain. The sequence came from a man in his 70s in good health. The sequenced sample was PBMCs. CDR3 DNA sequence: TGTGCCAGCAGTCCCAGGCTACCGCCCAACGGGGAGCTGTTTTTT. Protein: CASSPRLPPNGELFF.